This T cell receptor (beta chain) was identified in a study of blood T cell repertoires in COVID-19. Study at large: The United States, Italy and Spain were the sources of the acute and convalescent COVID-19 samples.

This clone was seen just once. A read error is possible here, since a much larger clone lies one base away. V gave up 6 bases and J gave up 2 bases; unmatched junction bases: 4. Germline CDR1 MNHEY, CDR2 SVGAGI. This CDR3 region has 14 residues. Produced via immunoSEQ multiplex PCR; TCRdb's table is partial and in-frame only. The sample consists of 250,000 to 300,000 clones, about 89% of them appearing once. This chain uses TRBV6-5 with TRBJ1-2, with 9 bases lining up with TRBD1. What was sequenced was peripheral blood. The sequence was collected from a woman in her forties who had recovered from COVID-19. The CDR3 region is CASSTGTGNYGYTF. The CDR3, as DNA: TGTGCCAGCAGCACCGGGACAGGGAACTATGGCTACACCTTC.